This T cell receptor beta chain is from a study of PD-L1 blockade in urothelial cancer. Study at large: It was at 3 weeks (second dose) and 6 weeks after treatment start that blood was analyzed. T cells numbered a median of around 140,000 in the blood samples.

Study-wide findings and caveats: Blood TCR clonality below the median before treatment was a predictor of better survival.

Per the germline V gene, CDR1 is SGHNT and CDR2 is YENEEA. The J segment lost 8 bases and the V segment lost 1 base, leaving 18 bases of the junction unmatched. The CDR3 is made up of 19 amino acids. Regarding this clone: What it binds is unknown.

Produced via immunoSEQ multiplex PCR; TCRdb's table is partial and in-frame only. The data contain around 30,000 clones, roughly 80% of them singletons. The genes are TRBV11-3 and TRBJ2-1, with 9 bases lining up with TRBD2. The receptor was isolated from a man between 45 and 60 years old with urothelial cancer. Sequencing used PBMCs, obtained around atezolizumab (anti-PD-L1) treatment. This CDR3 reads CASSLGGSSGRWGGDEQFF. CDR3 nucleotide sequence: TGTGCCAGCAGCTTAGGAGGAAGTAGCGGGAGATGGGGAGGTGATGAGCAGTTCTTC.